This note documents a single TCR beta chain sequence. This sample is drawn from a study of blood T cell repertoires in COVID-19. Study summary: T cells, B-cell-depleted T cells, or PBMCs provided the cDNA or gDNA that served as material.

Methods used by the authors: For nucleated cells, counts were estimated from reference gene primer amplification. The protocol was immunoSEQ multiplex PCR, while the TCRdb copy is restricted to in-frame clones and leaves out a portion. The DNA was the basis for D and trimming; V, J and clone size are from that table. The data show 200,000 or so clones, with approximately 84% seen just once and about 5.1% held by the top ten. The clonotype comes from a woman in her 70s with active or convalescent COVID-19. Sequencing was carried out using peripheral blood.

CDR3 amino acids: CATLARPYEQYF. CDR3 in DNA: TGTGCCACTCTCGCGAGGCCCTACGAGCAGTACTTC. This sequence joins TRBV28 and TRBJ2-7; D is ambiguous. Between the trimmed V and J ends, which lost 10 bases and 2 bases, there was a span of 12 bases. The germline V gene encodes CDR1 MDHEN and CDR2 SYDVKM. This CDR3 contains 12 residues. The whole variable domain, remainder taken from reference TRBV28 and TRBJ2-7, is DVKVTQSSRYLVKRTGEKVFLECVQDMDHENMFWYRQDPGLGLRLIYFSYDVKMKEKGDIPEGYSVSREKKERFSLILESASTNQTSMYLCATLARPYEQYFGPGTRLTVT.